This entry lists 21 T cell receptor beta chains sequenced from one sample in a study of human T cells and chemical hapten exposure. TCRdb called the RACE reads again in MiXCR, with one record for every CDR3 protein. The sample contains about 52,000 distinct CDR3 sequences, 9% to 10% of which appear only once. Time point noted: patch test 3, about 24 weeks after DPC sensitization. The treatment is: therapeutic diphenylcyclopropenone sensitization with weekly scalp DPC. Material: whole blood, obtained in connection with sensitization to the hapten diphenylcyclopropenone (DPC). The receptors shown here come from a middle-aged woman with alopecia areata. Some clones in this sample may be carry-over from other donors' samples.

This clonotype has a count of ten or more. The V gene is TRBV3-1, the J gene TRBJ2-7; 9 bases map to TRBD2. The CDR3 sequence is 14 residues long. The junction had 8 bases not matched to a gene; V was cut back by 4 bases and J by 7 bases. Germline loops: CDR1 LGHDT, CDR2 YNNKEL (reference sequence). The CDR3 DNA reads TGTGCCAGCAGCCTCCTGGGACTAGCCGGGGAGCAGTACTTC. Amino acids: CASSLLGLAGEQYF.

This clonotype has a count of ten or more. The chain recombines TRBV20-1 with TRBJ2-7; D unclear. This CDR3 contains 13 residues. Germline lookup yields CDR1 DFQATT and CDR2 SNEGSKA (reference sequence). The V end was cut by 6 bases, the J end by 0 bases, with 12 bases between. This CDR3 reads CSALTDGSYEQYF. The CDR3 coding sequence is TGCAGTGCCCTTACGGACGGCTCCTACGAGCAGTACTTC.

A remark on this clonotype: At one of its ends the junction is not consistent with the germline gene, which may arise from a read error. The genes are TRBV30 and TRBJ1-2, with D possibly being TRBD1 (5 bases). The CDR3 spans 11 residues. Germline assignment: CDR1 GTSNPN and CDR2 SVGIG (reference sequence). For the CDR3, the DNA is TGTGCCTGGAACCAACTCAGGGAGGAATTGTTC. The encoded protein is CAWNQLREELF.

CDR3 sequence: CASSLAGGLGSEQYF. DNA for the CDR3: TGTGCCAGCAGCTTGGCCGGGGGGCTAGGCTCCGAGCAGTACTTC. The rearrangement uses TRBV5-5 and TRBJ2-7; D may be TRBD2 (7 bases). V gave up 0 bases and J gave up 6 bases, with 16 bases separating them. Germline-derived CDR1 and CDR2 are SGHKS and YYEKEE (reference sequence). The CDR3 spans 15 residues.

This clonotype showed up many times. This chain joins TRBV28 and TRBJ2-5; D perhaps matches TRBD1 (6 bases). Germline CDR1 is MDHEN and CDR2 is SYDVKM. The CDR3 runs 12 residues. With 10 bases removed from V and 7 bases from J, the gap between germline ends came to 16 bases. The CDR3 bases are TGTGCCACTGTCCCGGTAGGGGGGACCCAGTACTTC. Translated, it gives CATVPVGGTQYF.

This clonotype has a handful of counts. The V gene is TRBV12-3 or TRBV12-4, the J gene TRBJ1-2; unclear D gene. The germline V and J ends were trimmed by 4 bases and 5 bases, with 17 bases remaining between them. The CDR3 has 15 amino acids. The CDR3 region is CASSSAGEVDYGYTF. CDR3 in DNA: TGTGCCAGCAGTTCCGCGGGCGAGGTGGATTATGGCTACACCTTC.

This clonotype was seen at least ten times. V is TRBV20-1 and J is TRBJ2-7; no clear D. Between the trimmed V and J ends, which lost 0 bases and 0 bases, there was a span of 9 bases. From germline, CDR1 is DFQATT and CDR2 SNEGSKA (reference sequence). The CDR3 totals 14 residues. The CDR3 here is CSARDTRTSYEQYF. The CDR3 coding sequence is TGCAGTGCTAGAGATACCAGGACCTCCTACGAGCAGTACTTC.

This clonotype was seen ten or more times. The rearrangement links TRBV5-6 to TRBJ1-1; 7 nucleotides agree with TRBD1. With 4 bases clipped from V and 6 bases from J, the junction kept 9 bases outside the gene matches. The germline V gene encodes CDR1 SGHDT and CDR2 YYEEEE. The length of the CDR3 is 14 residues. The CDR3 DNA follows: TGTGCCAGCAGCATACGGGCAGGGGGAGCTGAAGCTTTCTTT. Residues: CASSIRAGGAEAFF.

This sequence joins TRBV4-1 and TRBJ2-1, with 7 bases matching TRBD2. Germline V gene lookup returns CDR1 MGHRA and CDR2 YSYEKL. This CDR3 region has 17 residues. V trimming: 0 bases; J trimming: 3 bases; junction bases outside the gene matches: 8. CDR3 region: CASSQDLKRGVYNEQFF. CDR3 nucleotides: TGCGCCAGCAGCCAAGATCTCAAGCGGGGAGTCTACAATGAGCAGTTCTTC.

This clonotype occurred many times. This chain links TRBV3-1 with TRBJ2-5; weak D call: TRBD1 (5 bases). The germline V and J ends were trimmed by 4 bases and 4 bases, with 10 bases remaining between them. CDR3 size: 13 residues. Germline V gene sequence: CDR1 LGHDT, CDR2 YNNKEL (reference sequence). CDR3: CASSPTARETQYF. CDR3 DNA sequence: TGTGCCAGCAGCCCGACAGCCCGAGAGACCCAGTACTTC.

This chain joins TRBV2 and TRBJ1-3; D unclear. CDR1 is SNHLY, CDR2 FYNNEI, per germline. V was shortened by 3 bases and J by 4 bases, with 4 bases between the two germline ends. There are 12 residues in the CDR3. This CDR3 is CASSEQGNTIYF. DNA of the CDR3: TGTGCCAGCAGTGAGCAGGGAAACACCATATATTTT.

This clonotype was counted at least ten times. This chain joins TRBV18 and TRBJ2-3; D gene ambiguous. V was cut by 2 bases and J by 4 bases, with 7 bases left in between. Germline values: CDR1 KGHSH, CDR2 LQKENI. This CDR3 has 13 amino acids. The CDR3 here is CASSPAAADTQYF. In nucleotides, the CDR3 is TGTGCCAGCTCACCAGCAGCCGCAGATACGCAGTATTTT.

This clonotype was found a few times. CDR3 in amino acids: CASTGTRAYNEQFF. CDR3 DNA: TGTGCCAGCACCGGGACTCGGGCTTACAATGAGCAGTTCTTC. This rearrangement joins TRBV7-9 to TRBJ2-1; D may be TRBD2 (6 bases). V was shortened by 7 bases and J by 4 bases, with 14 bases between the two germline ends. This CDR3 is 14 amino acids long. Per the germline V gene, CDR1 is SEHNR and CDR2 is FQNEAQ (reference sequence).

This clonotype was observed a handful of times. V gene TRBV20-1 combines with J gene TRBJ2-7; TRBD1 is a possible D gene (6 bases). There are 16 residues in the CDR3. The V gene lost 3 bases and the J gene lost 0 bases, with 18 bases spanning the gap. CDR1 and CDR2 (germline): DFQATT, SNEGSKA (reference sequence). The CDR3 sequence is CSASKFVQGASYEQYF. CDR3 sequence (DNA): TGCAGTGCTAGTAAGTTTGTACAGGGCGCCTCCTACGAGCAGTACTTC.

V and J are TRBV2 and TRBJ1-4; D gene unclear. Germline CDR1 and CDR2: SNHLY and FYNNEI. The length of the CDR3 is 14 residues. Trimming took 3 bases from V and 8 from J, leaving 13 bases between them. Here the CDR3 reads CASSDLTGWEKLFF. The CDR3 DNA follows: TGTGCCAGCAGTGACTTGACGGGTTGGGAAAAACTGTTTTTT.

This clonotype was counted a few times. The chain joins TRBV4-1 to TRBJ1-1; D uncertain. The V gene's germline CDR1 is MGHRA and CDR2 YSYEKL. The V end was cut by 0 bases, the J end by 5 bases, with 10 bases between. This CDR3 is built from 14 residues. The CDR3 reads CASSQEWALTEAFF. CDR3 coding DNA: TGCGCCAGCAGCCAAGAGTGGGCCCTGACTGAAGCTTTCTTT.

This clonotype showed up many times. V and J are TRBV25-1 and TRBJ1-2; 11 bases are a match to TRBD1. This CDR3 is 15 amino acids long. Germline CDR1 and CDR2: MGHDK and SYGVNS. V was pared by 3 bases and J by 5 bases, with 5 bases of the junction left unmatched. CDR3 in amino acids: CASSEAGQGEYGYTF. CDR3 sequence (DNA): TGTGCCAGCAGTGAGGCGGGACAGGGGGAGTATGGCTACACCTTC.

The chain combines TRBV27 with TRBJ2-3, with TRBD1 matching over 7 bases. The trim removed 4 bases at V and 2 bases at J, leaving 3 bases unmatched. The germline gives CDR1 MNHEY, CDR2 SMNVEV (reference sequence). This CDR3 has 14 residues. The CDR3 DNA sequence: TGTGCCAGCAGTTCACAGGGGACCACAGATACGCAGTATTTT. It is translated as CASSSQGTTDTQYF.

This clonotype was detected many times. CDR3 residues: CSAGLNYGYTF. In DNA form, the CDR3 reads TGCAGTGCAGGGCTTAACTATGGCTACACCTTC. The chain carries TRBV20-1 and TRBJ1-2; D unclear. Trimming stripped 6 bases from V and 1 base from J, with 6 bases between. CDR3 size: 11 residues. Germline V gene lookup returns CDR1 DFQATT and CDR2 SNEGSKA (reference sequence).

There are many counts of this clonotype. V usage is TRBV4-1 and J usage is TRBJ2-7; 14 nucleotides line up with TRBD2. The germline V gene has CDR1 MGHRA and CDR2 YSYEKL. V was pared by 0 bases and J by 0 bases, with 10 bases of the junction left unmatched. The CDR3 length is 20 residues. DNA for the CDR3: TGCGCCAGCAGCCAAGATGAGTTTGGACTAGCGGGGGGAAGCTCCTACGAGCAGTACTTC. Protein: CASSQDEFGLAGGSSYEQYF.

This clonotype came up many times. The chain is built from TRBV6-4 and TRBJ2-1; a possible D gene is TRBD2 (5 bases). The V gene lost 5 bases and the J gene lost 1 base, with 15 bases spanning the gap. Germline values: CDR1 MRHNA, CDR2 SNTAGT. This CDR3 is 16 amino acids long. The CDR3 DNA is TGTGCCAGCAGTCCACAAGCGGACGGGTCCTACAATGAGCAGTTCTTC. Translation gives CASSPQADGSYNEQFF.